The 3 T cell receptor beta chains below all came from one sample that was sequenced in a study of blood T cell repertoires in COVID-19 (dated by TCRdb to 2020 to 2022). The method behind the library was the immunoSEQ multiplex PCR assay. TCRdb carries this immuneACCESS record with in-frame sequences only. Its versions omit some clonotypes, under half of them owing to an unresolved V gene in the studies checked, with the rest unexplained. This sample has 270,000 or so clones in its table, and more than 65% of those were observed once. The top ten clonotypes cover around 2.9% of the sample. Sequencing input: peripheral blood. The receptor set was obtained from a woman younger than 35 with acute or convalescent COVID-19.

The J gene is TRBJ2-2, the V gene TRBV7-9; TRBD2 aligns across 9 bases. There are 19 residues in the CDR3. J was trimmed by 4 bases and V by 4 bases; bases with no gene match: 16. Germline CDR1 reads SEHNR; CDR2 reads FQNEAQ (reference sequence). The CDR3 loop reads CASSYPGLASDGATGELFF. For the CDR3, the DNA is TGTGCCAGCAGCTATCCGGGACTAGCCTCCGATGGGGCCACCGGGGAGCTGTTTTTT.

The chain recombines TRBV18 with TRBJ1-4, with TRBD1 matching over 7 bases. V shed 2 bases and J 8 bases; nucleotides not matched to a gene: 8. This CDR3 is 15 amino acids long. Germline values: CDR1 KGHSH, CDR2 LQKENI. The CDR3: CASSPDRAGIEKLFF. The CDR3 DNA sequence: TGTGCCAGCTCACCAGACAGGGCGGGGATAGAAAAACTGTTTTTT.

This chain's CDR3 is CASSHPGWNEQFF. In nucleotides, the CDR3 is TGTGCCAGCAGCCACCCCGGGTGGAATGAGCAGTTCTTC. This chain links TRBV3-1 (or the pseudogene TRBV3-2) with TRBJ2-1; D is unclear. CDR1 and CDR2 (germline): LGHDT, YNNKEL (reference sequence). The V end was cut by 3 bases, the J end by 7 bases, with 10 bases between. The CDR3 loop spans 13 amino acids.